The entry below gives a single T cell receptor (beta chain) sequence along with its context. In the authors' methods: It was from reference gene primer amplification that nucleated cell counts were estimated. Here immunoSEQ multiplex PCR was the method, and the copy in TCRdb shows in-frame clones only, minus some. Clonal size and the V and J genes are those of that table, whereas D and trimming came from the DNA. In the table there are around 250,000 clones, approximately 86% of which are singletons. The CDR3 contains 15 residues. The germline gives CDR1 MDHEN, CDR2 SYDVKM. V trimming: 4 bases; J trimming: 5 bases; junction bases outside the gene matches: 7. This specimen belongs to a study of blood T cell repertoires in COVID-19. Study background: The origin of the acute and convalescent COVID-19 samples was the United States, Italy and Spain. The analysed material was cDNA or gDNA that came from T cells, B-cell-depleted T cells, or PBMCs.

The source of this sequence is a human donor in a cohort sampled during active COVID-19. Sequences were obtained from peripheral blood. The rearrangement uses TRBV28 and TRBJ1-3; 8 positions match TRBD1. The CDR3 loop is CASSYNRGIRNTIYF. Here the CDR3 DNA reads TGTGCCAGCAGTTACAACAGGGGGATAAGAAACACCATATATTTT. Full variable domain (remainder filled in from reference TRBV28 and TRBJ1-3): DVKVTQSSRYLVKRTGEKVFLECVQDMDHENMFWYRQDPGLGLRLIYFSYDVKMKEKGDIPEGYSVSREKKERFSLILESASTNQTSMYLCASSYNRGIRNTIYFGEGSWLTVV.